The clone carrying this T cell receptor beta chain has a handful of counts. The target antigen is unknown. The sample comes from a study of cytomegalovirus exposure and HLA in healthy donors. Study conclusions and caveats: Earlier analysis looked at TCR beta V segments, and most were productive about 87% or about 30% of the time. Reported performance of the classifier showed diagnosis of cytomegalovirus status with high specificity and sensitivity. A later examination showed that TCR association rates differed by HLA locus, with DRB1 most and HLA-C fewest. Associated with cytomegalovirus, according to the listing, were 170 or so TCR beta chains.

PCR primers comprised 60 Vbeta and 13 Jbeta primers. Libraries were prepared by immunoSEQ multiplex PCR; TCRdb keeps only in-frame clonotypes and omits some of them. This sample has about 130,000 clones; approximately 78% occur once, and the top ten carry about 1%. V dropped 3 bases and J dropped 4; count of bases not matched to a gene: 7. Germline CDR1 reads SGHNT; CDR2 reads YYREEE (reference sequence). The CDR3 contains 15 residues. The receptor was derived from a woman aged 25 to 45 in good health and CMV-seronegative. The sequenced material came from PBMCs. V usage is TRBV5-4 and J usage is TRBJ2-7; 10 bases line up with TRBD1. The CDR3 is CASSSGTGAPYEQYF. Here the CDR3 DNA reads TGTGCCAGCAGCTCAGGGACAGGGGCCCCGTACGAGCAGTACTTC.